This passage covers 15 T cell receptor beta chains from one sample sequenced in a study of control samples from healthy donors and cancer patients (dated by TCRdb to 2020 to 2022). Library creation used the immunoSEQ multiplex PCR assay. TCRdb obtained this table from immuneACCESS and retained in-frame rearrangements with V and J assigned. These tables miss some clones; where compared with another copy, unresolved V genes account for less than half of the shortfall, and the remainder is unexplained. The sample has 50,000 to 55,000 clones on record, 87% of them singletons. Of the sample, 11% to 15% is held by the ten largest clones. Sequenced sample: PBMCs. The receptors shown here come from a man in his sixties with head and neck cancer.

The V call is TRBV6-2 or TRBV6-3, the J call TRBJ2-1, with 7 bases that match TRBD1. Germline CDR1 MNHEY, CDR2 SVGEGT. The CDR3 extends over 16 amino acids. V lost 2 bases, J lost 3 bases, and 7 bases stayed unmatched. The CDR3 sequence: CASSYNPGGSYNEQFF. CDR3 nucleotides: TGTGCCAGCAGTTACAACCCAGGGGGAAGCTACAATGAGCAGTTCTTC.

This clone has a single count. This chain links TRBV5-1 with TRBJ2-3; 9 positions match TRBD2. The junction had 7 bases not matched to a gene; V was cut back by 5 bases and J by 0 bases. Germline V gives CDR1 SGHRS, CDR2 YFSETQ. This CDR3 spans 16 amino acids. The chain's CDR3 is CASSPLAGASTDTQYF. As DNA, the CDR3 is TGCGCCAGCAGTCCCTTAGCGGGGGCGAGCACAGATACGCAGTATTTT.

This rearrangement joins TRBV4-3 to TRBJ2-2; 12 bases are shared with TRBD1. Germline CDR1 is LGHNA and CDR2 is YSLEER. J lost 5 bases, V lost 4 bases, and 20 bases had no gene match. The length of the CDR3 is 21 residues. The CDR3 reads CASSRKMGQGAGLAGTGELFF. The DNA of the CDR3 is TGCGCCAGCAGCCGAAAAATGGGACAGGGGGCCGGGTTGGCGGGGACCGGGGAGCTGTTTTTT.

This clone was picked up one time. The rearrangement links TRBV7-2 to TRBJ2-2; no definite D call. Germline values: CDR1 SGHTA, CDR2 FQGNSA. The CDR3 is made up of 14 amino acids. Trimming shortened V by 2 bases and J by 7 bases, and 11 bases separated the two germline ends. The CDR3 protein is CASSLSLTSGELFF. The CDR3 DNA reads as TGTGCCAGCAGCTTAAGTCTGACGAGCGGGGAGCTGTTTTTT.

The genes are TRBV11-2 and TRBJ1-1; the D gene is possibly TRBD1 (6 bases). CDR1 is SGHAT and CDR2 is FQNNGV in the germline V gene. This CDR3 contains 14 residues. V was shortened by 1 base and J by 4 bases, with 10 bases between the two germline ends. For the CDR3, the DNA is TGTGCCAGCAGCTTAGCAGGGGAGGTCACTGAAGCTTTCTTT. Translating gives CASSLAGEVTEAFF.

This chain links TRBV5-8 with TRBJ1-6; TRBD1 aligns across 9 bases. This CDR3 comprises 15 residues. With V trimmed by 3 bases and J by 7 bases, 5 bases remained unmatched. Germline assignment: CDR1 SGHTS and CDR2 YDEGEE. The CDR3 DNA follows: TGTGCCAGCAGCTCCTGGACAGGGGAAAATTCACCCCTCCACTTT. Translating it yields CASSSWTGENSPLHF. Complete variable domain (other parts from reference TRBV5-8 and TRBJ1-6): EAGVTQSPTHLIKTRGQQATLRCSPISGHTSVYWYQQALGLGLQFLLWYDEGEERNRGNFPPRFSGRQFPNYSSELNVNALELEDSALYLCASSSWTGENSPLHFGNGTRLTVT.

The chain employs TRBV5-1 and TRBJ2-6; D is undetermined. In germline, CDR1 is SGHRS, CDR2 YFSETQ. Trimming took 3 bases from V and 0 from J, leaving 22 bases between them. The CDR3 has 20 amino acids. The CDR3 DNA follows: TGCGCCAGCAGCTCAGTACCCCGCTGGGCCACGATCTCTGGGGCCAACGTCCTGACTTTC. It translates to CASSSVPRWATISGANVLTF.

The genes are TRBV7-9 and TRBJ1-1; tentatively, D is TRBD1 (5 bases). V was pared by 5 bases and J by 6 bases, with 19 bases between. The V gene's germline CDR1 is SEHNR and CDR2 FQNEAQ (reference sequence). The CDR3 length is 15 residues. CDR3: CASSEGGQGWPEAFF. The CDR3 coding sequence is TGTGCCAGCAGCGAAGGCGGTCAGGGTTGGCCTGAAGCTTTCTTT.

The J gene is TRBJ2-5, the V gene TRBV11-3, with D possibly matching TRBD2 (5 bases). CDR3 length equals 15 residues. V lost 1 base, J lost 2 bases, and 11 bases lay in between. From germline, CDR1 is SGHNT and CDR2 YENEEA. CDR3 in DNA: TGTGCCAGCAGCTTAGGAGGACGGAGGCAAGAGACCCAGTACTTC. Amino acid sequence: CASSLGGRRQETQYF.

The chain carries TRBV6-6 and TRBJ1-4; the match to TRBD1 covers 11 bases. The germline V gene encodes CDR1 MNHNY and CDR2 SVGAGI (reference sequence). Trimming took 7 bases from V and 8 from J; bases not matched to a gene: 6. CDR3 size: 14 residues. The CDR3 loop reads CASNSDRGQEKLFF. The CDR3 region has the DNA TGTGCCAGCAATTCGGACAGGGGGCAAGAAAAACTGTTTTTT.

The chain links TRBV6-5 to TRBJ2-1; TRBD1 agrees at 7 bases. The V gene end was trimmed by 3 bases and the J gene end by 4 bases; junction bases not matched to a gene: 3. Germline values: CDR1 MNHEY, CDR2 SVGAGI. This CDR3 has 14 residues. In DNA, the CDR3 is TGTGCCAGCAGTTATCAGGGGGATTACAATGAGCAGTTCTTC. Translated, it gives CASSYQGDYNEQFF.

V gene TRBV28 combines with J gene TRBJ1-5; D unclear. Germline loops: CDR1 MDHEN, CDR2 SYDVKM. CDR3 size: 15 residues. Trimming stripped 1 base from V and 0 bases from J, with 7 bases between. DNA of the CDR3: TGTGCCAGCAGTTTATACGGGAATAGCAATCAGCCCCAGCATTTT. As protein: CASSLYGNSNQPQHF.

The chain recombines TRBV11-2 with TRBJ2-2; D is unclear. The CDR3 has 12 amino acids. Germline lookup yields CDR1 SGHAT and CDR2 FQNNGV. Trimming shortened V by 4 bases and J by 2 bases, and 2 bases separated the two germline ends. The CDR3 loop reads CASSSNTGELFF. CDR3 DNA: TGTGCCAGCAGCTCCAACACCGGGGAGCTGTTTTTT.

This chain joins TRBV4-1 and TRBJ2-7; no clear D. The CDR3 runs 14 residues. CDR1 and CDR2 from the germline V gene are MGHRA and YSYEKL. Trimming cost V 0 bases and J 2 bases, with 8 bases left between them. CDR3 DNA sequence: TGCGCCAGCAGCCAAGACCCCTCACCCTACGAGCAGTACTTC. It encodes CASSQDPSPYEQYF.

J is TRBJ1-1 and V is TRBV7-8, with TRBD1 as a possible D gene (5 bases). The length of the CDR3 is 16 residues. Trimming removed 5 bases from V and 10 bases from J, with 26 bases in between. Germline CDR1 reads SGHVS; CDR2 reads FQNEAQ. The CDR3 bases are TGTGCCAGCAGCCCAGTTGGGGGGGAATCCATTCGGAGAGCTTTCTTT. It codes for CASSPVGGESIRRAFF.